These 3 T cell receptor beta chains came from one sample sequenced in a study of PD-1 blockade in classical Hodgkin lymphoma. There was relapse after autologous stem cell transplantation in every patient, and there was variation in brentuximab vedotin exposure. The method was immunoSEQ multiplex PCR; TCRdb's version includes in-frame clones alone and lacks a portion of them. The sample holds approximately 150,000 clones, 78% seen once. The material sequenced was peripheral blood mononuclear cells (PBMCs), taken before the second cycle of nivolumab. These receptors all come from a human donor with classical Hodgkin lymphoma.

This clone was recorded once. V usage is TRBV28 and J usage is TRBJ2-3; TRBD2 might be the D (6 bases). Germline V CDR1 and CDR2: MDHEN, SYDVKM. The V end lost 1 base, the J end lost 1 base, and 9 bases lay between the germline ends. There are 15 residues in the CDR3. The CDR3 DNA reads TGTGCCAGCAGTTTATTGGGGACTGGCACAGATACGCAGTATTTT. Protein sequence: CASSLLGTGTDTQYF.

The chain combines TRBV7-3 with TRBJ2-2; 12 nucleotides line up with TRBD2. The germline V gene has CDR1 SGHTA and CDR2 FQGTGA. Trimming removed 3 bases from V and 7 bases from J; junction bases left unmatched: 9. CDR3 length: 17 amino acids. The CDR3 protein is CASSFQLAGGFGGELFF. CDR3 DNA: TGTGCCAGCAGCTTCCAACTAGCGGGAGGTTTTGGCGGGGAGCTGTTTTTT.

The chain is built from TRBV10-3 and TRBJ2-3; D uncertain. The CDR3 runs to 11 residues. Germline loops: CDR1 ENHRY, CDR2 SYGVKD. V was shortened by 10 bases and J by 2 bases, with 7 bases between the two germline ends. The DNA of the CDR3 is TGTGCCACGACGAACACAGATACGCAGTATTTT. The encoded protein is CATTNTDTQYF.